Only a few counts were recorded for the clone carrying this T cell receptor beta chain. Its antigen is still unknown. This entry belongs to a study of vaccination and CD4 T cells after COVID-19. Noted treatment: approximately nine-day PBMC culture with coronavirus spike peptide pools or control peptides (ViraFEST assay). Gathering of the CD4+ T cells, from the unexposed donor, took place before the COVID-19 pandemic (2011-2018). Germline CDR1 DFQATT, CDR2 SNEGSKA (reference sequence). This CDR3 region has 13 residues. Trimming took off 5 bases at V and 3 bases at J, with 11 bases between the two ends. Sequencing of DNA taken from cultured CD4+ T cells relied on the Oncomine TCR Beta short-read assay. CD4+ T cells were cultured, and genomic DNA was extracted from them. Using its own MiXCR run on the PCR reads, TCRdb lists one record per CDR3 protein. The repertoire holds about 9,700 distinct CDR3 sequences, with under 40% as singletons.

This TCR came from a human donor in good health. The sample comprised CD4+ T cells from blood, cultured in vitro. V gene TRBV20-1 combines with J gene TRBJ1-5; D is unclear. In DNA, the CDR3 is TGCAGTGCTCTTTTTCAGGCCAATCAGCCCCAGCATTTT. Translated, it gives CSALFQANQPQHF.